A few counts support the clone carrying this T cell receptor beta chain. As yet, its antigen is unknown. This entry comes from a study of regulatory T cells in long-lasting Graves disease. Regarding the study as a whole: Persistent Graves' disease cases displayed lower TCR diversity than newly diagnosed ones.

Sequencing libraries for TCR beta were prepared with iRepertoire HTBI primers and Arm-PCR of CDR3 regions. MiXCR, applied by TCRdb to the multiplex PCR reads, yields one record per CDR3 protein. Here the sample spans 300,000 to 350,000 distinct CDR3 sequences, around 20% being singletons. The CDR3 covers 15 residues. CDR1 is GTSNPN and CDR2 is SVGIG in the germline V gene (reference sequence). The ends were cut back, 4 bases at V and 5 bases at J, with 20 bases in the middle. Documented time point: persistent/refractory GD, antithyroid drugs over 5 years with positive TRAb. Making the TCR library involved RNA that had been extracted from PBMCs.

This material consisted of peripheral blood mononuclear cells (PBMCs), taken when the disease was refractory, from a patient treated with antithyroid drugs. This sequence was found in a female donor with Graves disease. The chain combines TRBV30 with TRBJ1-1; perhaps TRBD1 as D (6 bases). CDR3 DNA sequence: TGTGCCTGGACCAGTTGGGTTAAGGGGGAGACTGAAGCTTTCTTT. It is translated as CAWTSWVKGETEAFF.